These T cell receptor beta chains were read from a single sample in a study of cytomegalovirus exposure and HLA in healthy donors. Produced via immunoSEQ multiplex PCR; TCRdb's table is partial and in-frame only. This repertoire comprises about 55,000 clones; its ten largest clones make up about 12%. Input material: PBMCs. These receptors originate from an older woman in good health and CMV-seropositive. Each CDR3 is given with its conserved first and last residue. D genes are given only for firm matches.

v_gene	j_gene	d_gene	CDR3nt	CDR3aa
TRBV18	TRBJ1-5	TRBD1	TGTGCCAGCTCACCTTTTACAGGGGTTGGTAGCAATCAGCCCCAGCATTTT	CASSPFTGVGSNQPQHF
TRBV5-4	TRBJ2-2	NA	TGTGCCAGCAGATCACAGGGGGGGGACACCGGGGAGCTGTTTTTT	CASRSQGGDTGELFF
TRBV5-1	TRBJ1-6	NA	TGCGCCAGCAGCCTCTCGGGAGGGGCAGCCAGCTCACCCCTCCACTTT	CASSLSGGAASSPLHF
TRBV5-1	TRBJ2-3	TRBD1	TGCGCCAGCAGCCTCGGACAGGGAGCAGATACGCAGTATTTT	CASSLGQGADTQYF
TRBV5-4	TRBJ1-1	TRBD1	TGTGCCAGCAGCTTGGGGACAGGGTGGGGGAACACTGAAGCTTTCTTT	CASSLGTGWGNTEAFF
TRBV6-1	TRBJ1-1	NA	TGTGCCAGCAGTCGGGACACCTACTTATCCACTGAAGCTTTCTTT	CASSRDTYLSTEAFF
TRBV6-6	TRBJ2-5	TRBD1	TGTGCCAGCAGTCCTACAGGGGGCGCGGAAAAGACCCAGTACTTC	CASSPTGGAEKTQYF
TRBV6-6	TRBJ2-7	TRBD1	TGTGCCAGCAGTGGTTGGGACAGGGCCTACGAGCAGTACTTC	CASSGWDRAYEQYF
TRBV19	TRBJ1-2	NA	TGTGCCAGTAGTATTCAGGGGCCCTATGGCTACACCTTC	CASSIQGPYGYTF
TRBV18	TRBJ1-1	TRBD1	TGTGCCAGCTCACCCGGGACAGTAAGGGCTTTCTTT	CASSPGTVRAFF
TRBV5-4	TRBJ1-1	NA	TGTGCCAGCTATGGTGGGCATGCGAACACTGAAGCTTTCTTT	CASYGGHANTEAFF
TRBV10-3	TRBJ1-1	NA	TGTGCCATCAGTGTAGGAGGACCGAACACTGAAGCTTTCTTT	CAISVGGPNTEAFF
TRBV5-1	TRBJ1-6	TRBD1	TGCGCCAGCGGGGACAGGGGTAATTCACCCCTCCACTTT	CASGDRGNSPLHF
TRBV7-9	TRBJ1-2	TRBD1	TGTGCCAGCAGCGGCGACCGGGGACGACAGGGCCAAGACTATGGCTACACCTTC	CASSGDRGRQGQDYGYTF
TRBV29-1	TRBJ2-2	TRBD1	TGCAGCGTCTGGACAGGGGGCTCCGCCGGGGAGCTGTTTTTT	CSVWTGGSAGELFF
TRBV7-2	TRBJ2-2	NA	TGTGCCAGCAGCTTTCGAGATCGCGGGGAGCTGTTTTTT	CASSFRDRGELFF
TRBV2	TRBJ2-3	NA	TGTGCCAGCACCCGGGGTTCAGGGGACGCAGATACGCAGTATTTT	CASTRGSGDADTQYF
TRBV19	TRBJ2-5	TRBD1	TGTGCCAGTAGTCTCGAAGGGGGCTTGGGGAAAGAGACCCAGTACTTC	CASSLEGGLGKETQYF
TRBV2	TRBJ1-1	TRBD1	TGTGCAGGGGACAGGGCAAACACTGAAGCTTTCTTT	CAGDRANTEAFF
TRBV7-6	TRBJ1-6	NA	TGTGTCAGCAGCTCCCGGGACAATGCTTCACCCCTCCACTTT	CVSSSRDNASPLHF
TRBV28	TRBJ1-2	NA	TGTGCCAGCAGGGACAGCTACTATGGCTACACCTTC	CASRDSYYGYTF
TRBV15	TRBJ2-1	TRBD2	TGTGCCGTCGGAGGTTGGACTAGCGGGGGTGAGCAGTTCTTC	CAVGGWTSGGEQFF
TRBV2	TRBJ1-6	TRBD1	TGTGCCAGCAGTGAAGCAGGACAGGGGAGGACCCTCCACTTT	CASSEAGQGRTLHF
TRBV6-5	TRBJ2-1	TRBD1	TGTGCCAGCAGGCGGAAGACCGGGACAGGGCTGTTCTTC	CASRRKTGTGLFF
TRBV5-6	TRBJ2-2	TRBD1	TGTGCCAGCAGCTATGGACGACAGGGGGGTGGCACCGGGGAGCTGTTTTTT	CASSYGRQGGGTGELFF
TRBV13	TRBJ2-2	TRBD1	TGTGCCAGCAGCTTACGACAGGGGGAGACCGGGGAGCTGTTTTTT	CASSLRQGETGELFF
TRBV14	TRBJ2-1	NA	TGTGCCAGCAGCCAATGCGATTATTGTGAGCAGTTCTTC	CASSQCDYCEQFF
TRBV2	TRBJ1-1	NA	TGTGCCAGCAGTGCATTCAACACTGAAGCTTTCTTT	CASSAFNTEAFF
TRBV7-2	TRBJ1-1	NA	TGTGCCTCTAGTAGCTCGCCGGGAACTGAAGCTTTCTTT	CASSSSPGTEAFF
TRBV25-1	TRBJ1-5	NA	TGTGCCAGCAGTGCGGGGGATGCACTTAGCAATCAGCCCCAGCATTTT	CASSAGDALSNQPQHF
TRBV13	TRBJ1-1	NA	TGTGCCAGCAGCTTAAGGGGGGGTACTGAAGCTTTCTTT	CASSLRGGTEAFF
TRBV5-1	TRBJ1-2	NA	TGCGCCAGCAGCTTGGGGCAGGGCATTGGCTACACCTTC	CASSLGQGIGYTF
TRBV28	TRBJ2-7	NA	TGTGCCAGCACCATACGGGGGTACGAGCAGTACTTC	CASTIRGYEQYF
TRBV14	TRBJ1-1	NA	TGTGCCAGCAGCCAATTCGGTTCCGAAGCTTTCTTT	CASSQFGSEAFF
TRBV6-1	TRBJ1-1	TRBD1	TGTGCCAGCTCGGGACAGTCGAACACTGAAGCTTTCTTT	CASSGQSNTEAFF
TRBV28	TRBJ1-2	TRBD1	TGTGCCAGCAGCCCCAGGACAGGGGCGTTGTATGGCTACACCTTC	CASSPRTGALYGYTF
TRBV4-3	TRBJ1-5	TRBD1	TGCGCCAGCAGCCAAGCCGGGGCCGGGACAGGGGGATATCAGCCCCAGCATTTT	CASSQAGAGTGGYQPQHF
TRBV6-5	TRBJ2-1	TRBD2	TGTGCCAGCAAGGCGGGGGGGCGGGAGCAGTTCTTC	CASKAGGREQFF
TRBV28	TRBJ1-6	TRBD1	TGTGCCAGCAGCTCAGGGGGCGAATCCTATAATTCACCCCTCCACTTT	CASSSGGESYNSPLHF
TRBV6-4	TRBJ1-5	TRBD1	TGTGCCAGCAGTATAATACTCCGTGGGACAGAAAATCAGCCCCAGCATTTT	CASSIILRGTENQPQHF
TRBV7-8	TRBJ2-7	TRBD2	TGTGCCAGCAGCTGGCAAGTTAGCGGGGGGGGAAGCTCCTACGAGCAGTACTTC	CASSWQVSGGGSSYEQYF
TRBV7-8	TRBJ1-1	TRBD1	TGTGCCAGCAGCCCGCGGACAGGGAACGCTGAAGCTTTCTTT	CASSPRTGNAEAFF
TRBV10-2	TRBJ2-7	NA	TGCGCCAGCAGCGGACAAGGCTACGAGCAGTACTTC	CASSGQGYEQYF
TRBV18	TRBJ1-2	NA	TGTGCCAGCTCACCCTCAGACAGCTATGGCTACACCTTC	CASSPSDSYGYTF
TRBV5-1	TRBJ2-2	TRBD2	TGCGCCAGCAGCTTGGGACTAGCGGAGAACACCGGGGAGCTGTTTTTT	CASSLGLAENTGELFF